The 21 T cell receptor beta chains below all came from one sample that was sequenced in a study of identical twins. TCRdb recomputed calls from the 5' RACE reads with MiXCR, one row per CDR3 protein. Here the sample spans about 430,000 distinct CDR3 sequences, roughly 20% being singletons. Sequenced sample: naive T cells sorted from blood. These TCRs come from a man aged 45 to 65 in good health.

This clonotype was observed at least ten times. The chain recombines TRBV20-1 with TRBJ2-1; 9 bases match TRBD2. Trimming cost V 5 bases and J 4 bases; bases outside gene matches: 9. The length of the CDR3 is 15 residues. Germline lookup yields CDR1 DFQATT and CDR2 SNEGSKA (reference sequence). This CDR3 reads CSAAPQLAGYNEQFF. DNA of the CDR3: TGCAGTGCTGCCCCTCAGCTAGCGGGGTACAATGAGCAGTTCTTC.

V is TRBV6-5 and J is TRBJ2-5; 11 positions match TRBD1. CDR1 is MNHEY and CDR2 is SVGAGI in the germline V gene. After removal of 4 bases from V and 2 bases from J, the junction contained 3 bases not matched to a gene. The CDR3 loop spans 15 amino acids. The CDR3, as DNA: TGTGCCAGCAGTTCGGGACAGGGGGTTCAAGAGACCCAGTACTTC. This translates into CASSSGQGVQETQYF.

This clonotype was detected ten times or more. The rearrangement uses TRBV7-2 and TRBJ2-5; D is perhaps TRBD1 or TRBD2 (5 bases each). This CDR3 contains 15 residues. CDR1 and CDR2 (germline): SGHTA, FQGNSA. V lost 3 bases to trimming and J lost 5 bases, with 16 bases between them. CDR3 DNA: TGTGCCAGCAGCTTCATAGGGACGGTCCGGGAGACCCAGTACTTC. Translation: CASSFIGTVRETQYF. Together with reference TRBV7-2 and TRBJ2-5, the CDR3 gives the full variable domain: GAGVSQSPSNKVTEKGKDVELRCDPISGHTALYWYRQSLGQGLEFLIYFQGNSAPDKSGLPSDRFSAERTGGSVSTLTIQRTQQEDSAVYLCASSFIGTVRETQYFGPGTRLLVL.

This sequence joins TRBV4-1 and TRBJ2-1; TRBD2 matches 9 bases. The CDR3 totals 16 residues. The V and J ends lost 2 bases and 9 bases, in that order; junction bases with no gene match: 11. CDR1 MGHRA and CDR2 YSYEKL come from the germline V gene. The CDR3 region has the DNA TGCGCCAGCAGCCAAACAGGACTAGCGCGGAATGCTGAGCAGTTCTTC. Protein: CASSQTGLARNAEQFF.

The chain joins TRBV20-1 to TRBJ2-7; D call uncertain. CDR3 length equals 14 residues. Germline CDR1 and CDR2: DFQATT and SNEGSKA (reference sequence). Trimming pared 3 bases from V and 2 bases from J, leaving 14 bases between. The CDR3 protein is CSASFWRPTYEQYF. CDR3 DNA: TGCAGTGCTAGTTTCTGGCGCCCTACCTACGAGCAGTACTTC.

This clonotype was picked up many times. The genes are TRBV5-6 and TRBJ1-2, with D unresolved. This CDR3 comprises 14 residues. V was clipped by 0 bases and J by 2 bases, with 8 bases between them. Per germline, CDR1 SGHDT and CDR2 YYEEEE. CDR3 nucleotide sequence: TGTGCCAGCAGCTTGGCTTCAGTCAACTATGGCTACACCTTC. Translating it yields CASSLASVNYGYTF.

The chain employs TRBV18 and TRBJ2-7; D is uncertain. Germline V gene sequence: CDR1 KGHSH, CDR2 LQKENI. V gave up 0 bases and J gave up 2 bases, with 8 bases separating them. CDR3 length: 14 residues. The CDR3 sequence: CASSPPNSPYEQYF. The CDR3 region has the DNA TGTGCCAGCTCACCACCCAACAGTCCCTACGAGCAGTACTTC.

In this sample, this clonotype turned up a few times. This chain uses TRBV20-1 with TRBJ2-1, with 9 positions matching TRBD2. The CDR3 is made up of 13 amino acids. V was pared by 4 bases and J by 7 bases, with 5 bases of the junction left unmatched. CDR1 DFQATT and CDR2 SNEGSKA come from the germline V gene (reference sequence). This CDR3 reads CSAKLAGVNEQFF. In DNA, the CDR3 is TGCAGTGCTAAATTAGCGGGAGTTAATGAGCAGTTCTTC.

The rearrangement links TRBV7-8 to TRBJ2-3, with 9 bases that match TRBD2. The CDR3 covers 17 residues. The V gene end was trimmed by 3 bases and the J gene end by 2 bases; junction bases not matched to a gene: 9. Germline V gene data show CDR1 as SGHVS and CDR2 as FQNEAQ. The CDR3 DNA reads TGTGCCAGCAGCTTGGACCTGGGACTAGCTGACACAGATACGCAGTATTTT. This translates into CASSLDLGLADTDTQYF.

The rearrangement joins TRBV4-1 to TRBJ2-7, with 7 positions matching TRBD1. Germline V gene lookup returns CDR1 MGHRA and CDR2 YSYEKL. CDR3 length: 14 amino acids. The ends lost 3 bases at V and 7 bases at J; junction bases unmatched: 9. CDR3 sequence: CASSQPRDRAEQYF. CDR3 sequence (DNA): TGCGCCAGCAGCCAGCCCCGGGACAGAGCTGAGCAGTACTTC.

V gene TRBV12-3 or TRBV12-4 combines with J gene TRBJ2-2, with 7 bases that match TRBD1. V shed 3 bases, J shed 6 bases, and the junction held 4 bases outside the gene matches. CDR3 length: 14 amino acids. In nucleotides, the CDR3 is TGTGCCAGCAGTTTCAGGGGGTTGGCCGGGGAGCTGTTTTTT. This codes for CASSFRGLAGELFF.

This clonotype was observed a handful of times. The chain links TRBV20-1 to TRBJ2-1; 7 bases line up with TRBD1. The junction had 7 bases not matched to a gene; V was cut back by 4 bases and J by 10 bases. CDR3 size: 12 residues. CDR1 and CDR2 (germline): DFQATT, SNEGSKA (reference sequence). The CDR3 loop reads CSAIRQGREQFF. The CDR3 nucleotides read TGCAGTGCTATCCGACAGGGTCGGGAGCAGTTCTTC.

The chain carries TRBV27 and TRBJ2-3, with D perhaps matching TRBD2 (6 bases). There are 15 residues in the CDR3. CDR1 and CDR2 (germline): MNHEY, SMNVEV (reference sequence). Trimming removed 1 base at V and 3 bases at J, with 11 bases between. CDR3 loop: CASSLYGGKTDTQYF. DNA for the CDR3: TGTGCCAGCAGTTTATATGGCGGGAAGACAGATACGCAGTATTTT.

On this clonotype itself: At one boundary the junction diverges from the germline segment, which might be a read error. This chain links TRBV6-2 or TRBV6-3 with TRBJ2-5, with D tentatively TRBD2 (6 bases). Germline V gene sequence: CDR1 MNHEY, CDR2 SVGEGT. This CDR3 is built from 11 residues. The CDR3 sequence: CASSRRESQYF. In nucleotides, the CDR3 is TGTGCCAGCAGTAGACGGGAGAGCCAGTACTTC.

This clonotype has a count of ten or more. The V and J genes are TRBV3-1 and TRBJ2-5, with a tentative D call TRBD2 (6 bases). Trimming took off 1 base at V and 2 bases at J, with 11 bases between the two ends. This CDR3 region has 15 residues. Looked up from germline, CDR1 is LGHDT and CDR2 is YNNKEL (reference sequence). In DNA form, the CDR3 reads TGTGCCAGCAGCCAAGTTTGGGGGGAGCAAGAGACCCAGTACTTC. Protein product: CASSQVWGEQETQYF.

This clonotype was recorded a few times. V gene TRBV12-3 or TRBV12-4 combines with J gene TRBJ2-7; unclear D gene. The CDR3 contains 11 residues. The ends were cut back, 3 bases at V and 5 bases at J, with 5 bases in the middle. CDR3 loop: CASSFQHEQYF. CDR3 sequence (DNA): TGTGCCAGCAGTTTTCAGCACGAGCAGTACTTC.

The J gene is TRBJ2-7, the V gene TRBV28, with D unresolved. Looked up from germline, CDR1 is MDHEN and CDR2 is SYDVKM. This CDR3 region has 14 residues. Trimming stripped 4 bases from V and 3 bases from J, with 13 bases between. This CDR3 reads CASSWPGANYEQYF. The CDR3 DNA sequence: TGTGCCAGCAGTTGGCCAGGAGCAAACTACGAGCAGTACTTC.

This clonotype was seen a handful of times. This chain joins TRBV7-2 and TRBJ2-7; TRBD2 is a possible D gene (6 bases). V gave up 5 bases and J gave up 9 bases, with 17 bases separating them. The CDR3 sequence is 13 residues long. Germline V gene lookup returns CDR1 SGHTA and CDR2 FQGNSA. Here the CDR3 DNA reads TGTGCCAGCAGCGCCACCCAATTCGGGGGGCAGTACTTC. Amino acids: CASSATQFGGQYF.

V and J are TRBV3-1 and TRBJ2-3; 8 nucleotides agree with TRBD2. The CDR3 runs to 17 residues. The ends lost 2 bases at V and 3 bases at J; junction bases unmatched: 10. Germline V CDR1 and CDR2: LGHDT, YNNKEL (reference sequence). The CDR3 coding sequence is TGTGCCAGCAGCCAAAATTCGGCGGGGGGCAGGACAGATACGCAGTATTTT. Translation gives CASSQNSAGGRTDTQYF.

The table lists this clonotype with many counts. This rearrangement joins TRBV6-2 or TRBV6-3 to TRBJ2-5; maybe TRBD1 (6 bases). The V end lost 0 bases, the J end lost 6 bases, and 11 bases lay between the germline ends. Germline CDR1 and CDR2: MNHEY and SVGEGT. This CDR3 spans 14 amino acids. The CDR3 region has the DNA TGTGCCAGCAGTTACTCAGGGGGAGTTCAGACCCAGTACTTC. Translation: CASSYSGGVQTQYF.

In regard to this clonotype: A much larger clone lies one base from this, so it may be a read error. The V call is TRBV5-1, the J call TRBJ1-2; D not certain. This CDR3 is built from 13 residues. Germline CDR1 reads SGHRS; CDR2 reads YFSETQ. For the CDR3, the DNA is TGCGCCAGCAGCTTGGCGCAGAACTATGGCTCCACCTTC. Amino acid sequence: CASSLAQNYGSTF.